The TCR beta chain under discussion was sequenced for a study of CD8 T cells in Susac syndrome. Reverse transcription of about 0.5 to 1 ug RNA was carried out with random hexamers. TCRdb called the immunoSEQ multiplex PCR reads again in MiXCR, with one record for every CDR3 protein. The data show over 150,000 distinct CDR3 sequences, with nearly 95% seen just once and roughly 0.088% held by the top ten. V shed 3 bases, J shed 0 bases, and the junction held 4 bases outside the gene matches. The CDR3 covers 15 residues. Germline CDR1 SEHNR, CDR2 FQNEAQ (reference sequence). This TCR was recovered from a human donor with multiple sclerosis. The sample taken for sequencing was CD4+ T cells from PBMCs. The chain carries TRBV7-9 and TRBJ2-5, with 7 bases matching TRBD2. CDR3 sequence: CASSFGGTYQETQYF. In nucleotides, the CDR3 is TGTGCCAGCAGCTTCGGGGGGACCTACCAAGAGACCCAGTACTTC.